Following are 20 T cell receptor beta chains from one sample sequenced in a study of cytomegalovirus exposure and HLA in healthy donors. The PCR employed 60 Vbeta primers together with 13 Jbeta primers. The method was immunoSEQ multiplex PCR; TCRdb's version includes in-frame clones alone and lacks a portion of them. The sample includes 100,000 or so clones, 75% of them seen just once. The sequencing sample was made of PBMCs. The receptors were sampled from a middle-aged man in good health and CMV-seronegative.

This clone was seen a few times. This rearrangement joins TRBV19 to TRBJ1-1, with 9 bases lining up with TRBD1. CDR1 and CDR2 from the germline V gene are LNHDA and SQIVND (reference sequence). CDR3 length: 14 residues. Trimming removed 4 bases from V and 4 bases from J; junction bases left unmatched: 4. In DNA form, the CDR3 reads TGTGCCAGTAGTAACCGGGACAGGGTCACTGAAGCTTTCTTT. It yields the protein CASSNRDRVTEAFF.

The V call is TRBV25-1, the J call TRBJ2-5; 7 nucleotides align to TRBD1. J lost 5 bases, V lost 5 bases, and 11 bases had no gene match. Germline-derived CDR1 and CDR2 are MGHDK and SYGVNS. The CDR3 has 15 amino acids. The CDR3 is CASSPQDGTEETQYF. In nucleotides, the CDR3 is TGTGCCAGCAGTCCGCAGGACGGGACAGAGGAGACCCAGTACTTC.

The V gene is TRBV5-1, the J gene TRBJ1-2; 7 nucleotides align to TRBD1. The V gene's germline CDR1 is SGHRS and CDR2 YFSETQ. CDR3 length: 15 amino acids. With V trimmed by 3 bases and J by 10 bases, 15 bases remained unmatched. The CDR3 DNA reads TGCGCCAGCAGCTCCCAGGGGGGTCCCCCTCACGTCTACACCTTC. Protein: CASSSQGGPPHVYTF.

As for this clone: One end of the junction does not line up with germline, which may come from a read error. The genes are TRBV7-8 and TRBJ2-1; TRBD1 might be the D (5 bases). This CDR3 is 12 amino acids long. CDR1 SGHVS and CDR2 FQNEAQ come from the germline V gene. The CDR3 region is CASSEQVAGLIF. The CDR3 DNA reads TGTGCCAGCAGCGAACAGGTGGCAGGCTTGATCTTC.

This sequence joins TRBV4-3 and TRBJ1-1; 9 bases match TRBD1. The CDR3 totals 16 residues. J gave up 4 bases and V 0 bases, and 6 bases lay outside the gene matches. Germline values: CDR1 LGHNA, CDR2 YSLEER. The CDR3 reads CASSQDRGTGSTEAFF. The CDR3 DNA is TGCGCCAGCAGCCAAGATCGAGGGACAGGGAGCACTGAAGCTTTCTTT.

This clone has only a few counts. The chain joins TRBV27 to TRBJ1-2, with no clear D. Per germline, CDR1 MNHEY and CDR2 SMNVEV (reference sequence). The CDR3 consists of 12 residues. The CDR3 nucleotides read TGTGCTGCTGGGAGCGTAGACTATGGCTACACCTTC. Translation gives CAAGSVDYGYTF.

The V call is TRBV13, the J call TRBJ1-2; D may be TRBD1 (5 bases). Trimming cost V 1 base and J 4 bases, with 10 bases left between them. The CDR3 has 14 amino acids. Germline lookup yields CDR1 PRHDT and CDR2 FYEKMQ (reference sequence). The CDR3 spells CASSLDQGVYGYTF. The CDR3 nucleotides are TGTGCCAGCAGCTTAGACCAGGGCGTCTATGGCTACACCTTC. Full variable domain (outside the CDR3, taken from reference TRBV13 and TRBJ1-2): AAGVIQSPRHLIKEKRETATLKCYPIPRHDTVYWYQQGPGQDPQFLISFYEKMQSDKGSIPDRFSAQQFSDYHSELNMSSLELGDSALYFCASSLDQGVYGYTFGSGTRLTVV.

This chain connects TRBV7-2 to TRBJ1-4; D not resolved. Germline V gene sequence: CDR1 SGHTA, CDR2 FQGNSA. The V end lost 4 bases, the J end lost 5 bases, and 8 bases lay between the germline ends. This CDR3 comprises 13 residues. CDR3 DNA sequence: TGTGCCAGCAGCTCTCAGTTGAATGAAAAACTGTTTTTT. Residues: CASSSQLNEKLFF.

This clone was observed a handful of times. The chain employs TRBV7-2 and TRBJ2-1; 10 nucleotides agree with TRBD2. Germline V gives CDR1 SGHTA, CDR2 FQGNSA. Trimming took 3 bases from V and 9 from J; bases not matched to a gene: 5. This CDR3 contains 14 residues. Written as DNA, the CDR3 is TGTGCCAGCAGCTTTAGCGGGAGGTCCCGTGAGCAGTTCTTC. This gives the protein CASSFSGRSREQFF.

The chain has TRBV7-3 and TRBJ2-1; 9 bases match TRBD2. Germline V gene sequence: CDR1 SGHTA, CDR2 FQGTGA. Trimming cost V 1 base and J 9 bases; bases outside gene matches: 10. The CDR3 is made up of 16 amino acids. CDR3 DNA: TGTGCCAGCAGCTTAAGGGTAGCGGGGGCCGGGGGTGAGCAGTTCTTC. This gives the protein CASSLRVAGAGGEQFF.

In the case of this clone: The same CDR3 can be traced to other DNA sequences in this sample. The genes are TRBV6-6 and TRBJ2-5; 9 bases are shared with TRBD1. The CDR3 totals 14 residues. Per germline, CDR1 MNHNY and CDR2 SVGAGI (reference sequence). V dropped 4 bases and J dropped 2; count of bases not matched to a gene: 2. The CDR3 nucleotides are TGTGCCAGCAGTTCCGGGACAGGGCAAGAGACCCAGTACTTC. Its translation is CASSSGTGQETQYF.

V is TRBV7-8 and J is TRBJ2-1; D not resolved. Germline CDR1 is SGHVS and CDR2 is FQNEAQ. The V end was cut by 1 base, the J end by 3 bases, with 4 bases between. The CDR3 extends over 13 amino acids. CDR3 region: CASSLGLYNEQFF. In DNA form, the CDR3 reads TGTGCCAGCAGCTTAGGACTCTACAATGAGCAGTTCTTC.

The V and J genes are TRBV19 and TRBJ2-5; no firm D call. Germline CDR1 LNHDA, CDR2 SQIVND (reference sequence). V lost 5 bases to trimming and J lost 4 bases, with 17 bases between them. CDR3 length: 15 amino acids. The CDR3 is CASSELVTKRETQYF. CDR3 nucleotides: TGTGCCAGTAGTGAGCTAGTGACCAAGCGAGAGACCCAGTACTTC. The variable domain in full, completed from reference TRBV19 and TRBJ2-5, reads DGGITQSPKYLFRKEGQNVTLSCEQNLNHDAMYWYRQDPGQGLRLIYYSQIVNDFQKGDIAEGYSVSREKKESFPLTVTSAQKNPTAFYLCASSELVTKRETQYFGPGTRLLVL.

Worth noting for this clone: One end of the junction does not line up with germline, which may come from a read error. The V gene is TRBV16, the J gene TRBJ1-4; no clear D gene. This CDR3 has 15 residues. The germline gives CDR1 KGHSY, CDR2 FQNENV. CDR3: CASTRPSATNEKLFF. CDR3 in DNA: TGTGCCAGCACCCGTCCCAGTGCAACTAATGAAAAGCTGTTTTTT.

The chain joins TRBV18 to TRBJ1-6; D is possibly TRBD1 (5 bases). This CDR3 has 15 residues. V gave up 2 bases and J gave up 6 bases, with 11 bases separating them. Germline V lookup: CDR1 KGHSH, CDR2 LQKENI. The CDR3 DNA is TGTGCCAGCTCACCATTCACAGGCACTAATTCACCCCTCCACTTT. As protein: CASSPFTGTNSPLHF.

The chain recombines TRBV7-8 with TRBJ1-5, with TRBD1 matching over 9 bases. Trimming took 4 bases from V and 2 from J; bases not matched to a gene: 18. The CDR3 has 20 amino acids. Germline V gene sequence: CDR1 SGHVS, CDR2 FQNEAQ. CDR3 coding DNA: TGTGCCAGCAGCTACCGGAAGTTTCGGACAGGGGAGCCGGGCAATCAGCCCCAGCATTTT. This encodes CASSYRKFRTGEPGNQPQHF.

The sample holds a few counts of this clone. The chain uses TRBV11-1 and TRBJ2-3; 7 positions agree with TRBD1. The germline gives CDR1 SGHAT, CDR2 FQDESV (reference sequence). The CDR3 is 14 residues long. The V segment lost 6 bases and the J segment 1 base; nucleotides outside the gene matches: 4. In nucleotides, the CDR3 is TGTGCCAGCAGGTTTACAGGGGGCACAGATACGCAGTATTTT. This codes for CASRFTGGTDTQYF.

This clone was recorded a few times. The chain is built from TRBV19 and TRBJ2-2, with D perhaps TRBD1 (7 bases). Trimming took off 11 bases at V and 7 bases at J, with 14 bases between the two ends. The germline CDR1 and CDR2 sequences are LNHDA and SQIVND (reference sequence). CDR3 size: 12 residues. The CDR3 reads CAGGGGHGELFF. CDR3 in DNA: TGTGCCGGAGGAGGGGGCCACGGGGAGCTGTTTTTT. The full variable domain, with the rest looked up from reference TRBV19 and TRBJ2-2, is DGGITQSPKYLFRKEGQNVTLSCEQNLNHDAMYWYRQDPGQGLRLIYYSQIVNDFQKGDIAEGYSVSREKKESFPLTVTSAQKNPTAFYLCAGGGGHGELFFGEGSRLTVL.

The rearrangement joins TRBV5-1 to TRBJ1-1; TRBD1 might be the D (5 bases). Trimming stripped 4 bases from V and 7 bases from J, with 14 bases between. The CDR3 extends over 13 amino acids. Germline V gives CDR1 SGHRS, CDR2 YFSETQ. The DNA of the CDR3 is TGCGCCAGCAGCCCCTCGGCGGGGGATGAAGCTTTCTTT. Protein product: CASSPSAGDEAFF.

The chain recombines TRBV5-1 with TRBJ1-1; TRBD1 matches 7 bases. The germline V gene encodes CDR1 SGHRS and CDR2 YFSETQ. With 8 bases clipped from V and 7 bases from J, the junction kept 11 bases outside the gene matches. The length of the CDR3 is 13 residues. The CDR3 DNA sequence: TGCGCCAGTAACCGAGACAGGGCGGGTGAAGCTTTCTTT. Protein product: CASNRDRAGEAFF.